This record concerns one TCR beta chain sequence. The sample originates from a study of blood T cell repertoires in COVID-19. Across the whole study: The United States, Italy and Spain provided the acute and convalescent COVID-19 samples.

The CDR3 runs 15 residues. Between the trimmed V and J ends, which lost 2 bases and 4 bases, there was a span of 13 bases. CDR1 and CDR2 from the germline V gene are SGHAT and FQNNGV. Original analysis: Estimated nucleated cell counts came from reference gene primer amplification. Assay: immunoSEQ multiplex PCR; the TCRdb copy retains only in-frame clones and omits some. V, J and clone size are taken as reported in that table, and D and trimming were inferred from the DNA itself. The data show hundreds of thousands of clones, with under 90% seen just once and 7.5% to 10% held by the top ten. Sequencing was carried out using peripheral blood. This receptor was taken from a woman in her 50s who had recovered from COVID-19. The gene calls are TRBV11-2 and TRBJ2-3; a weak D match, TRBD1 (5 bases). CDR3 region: CASSLSGLGADTQYF. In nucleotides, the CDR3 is TGTGCCAGCAGCTTATCGGGTCTAGGGGCAGATACGCAGTATTTT.